This TCR beta chain is from a study of blood T cell repertoires in COVID-19. About the study: The United States, Italy and Spain supplied acute and convalescent COVID-19 samples. T cells, B-cell-depleted T cells, or PBMCs supplied cDNA or gDNA.

Germline-derived CDR1 and CDR2 are KGHSH and LQKENI. The CDR3 length is 15 residues. V trimming: 2 bases; J trimming: 6 bases; junction bases outside the gene matches: 8. As handled by the study authors: Quantification of nucleated cells was approximated via reference gene primer amplification. Assay used: immunoSEQ multiplex PCR; TCRdb lists only in-frame clones, some missing. V, J and clone size are taken as reported in that table, and D and trimming were inferred from the DNA itself. The sample has some 310,000 clones, just under 90% seen once. Cohort 3 recovered donors had two negative PCRs, clearance, or symptom resolution.

The receptor was isolated from a woman in her twenties or thirties who had recovered from COVID-19. This sequence joins TRBV18 and TRBJ2-7, with 9 positions matching TRBD1. Sequences were obtained from PBMCs or T cells enriched from blood (not recorded which). Here the CDR3 DNA reads TGTGCCAGCTCACCAGGGACAGGGCTTGTTGGCGAGCAGTACTTC. As protein: CASSPGTGLVGEQYF.